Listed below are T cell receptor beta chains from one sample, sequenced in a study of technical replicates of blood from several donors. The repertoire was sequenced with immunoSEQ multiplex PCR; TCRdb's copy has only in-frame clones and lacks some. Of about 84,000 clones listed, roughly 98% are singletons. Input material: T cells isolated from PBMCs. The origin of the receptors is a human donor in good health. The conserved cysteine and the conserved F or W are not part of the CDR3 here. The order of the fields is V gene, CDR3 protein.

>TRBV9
ASTPGLAFTGELF
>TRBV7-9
ASSSDRAEDEKLF
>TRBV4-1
ASSQGDRMNTEAF
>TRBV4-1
ASSQPTGQPKRY
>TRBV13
ASSLGQGATEAF
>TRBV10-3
AISKAGTDALINYGYT
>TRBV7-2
ASRRYRGREAF
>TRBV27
ASSLSVGGENIQY
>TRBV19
ASSPVNTEAF
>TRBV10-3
AITSAENTEAF
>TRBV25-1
ASSPPGQAYEQY
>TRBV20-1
SALGAF
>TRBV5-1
ASSLAPGIIDEQF
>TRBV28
ASSLVDRGGSNQPQH
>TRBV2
ASSSTEEAF
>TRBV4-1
ASSPLATDTQY
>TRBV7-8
ASSLDPQGRREASPYEQY
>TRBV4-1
ASSQGPLGQNIQY
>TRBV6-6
ASSYVQGTYNEQF
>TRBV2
ASSEAVAGTGELF
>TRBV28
ASLPGGTEAF
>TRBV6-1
ASNPRRLENEQY
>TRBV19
ASSSGGANTEAF
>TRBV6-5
ASSYQWQRGYEQY
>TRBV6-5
ASSYQSVAEQF
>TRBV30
AWSLSNEQF
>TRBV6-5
ASSSGDPYEQY
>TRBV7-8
ASSMTFQGPSYEQY
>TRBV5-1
ASSVPRAGANVLT
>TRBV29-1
SVEEGGNQPQH
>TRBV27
ASSSPSSGSAKGEQF
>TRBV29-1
SVEGGLGDIQY
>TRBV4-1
ASSLRPGTGEKNTQY
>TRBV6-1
ASSSTGTIGGYT
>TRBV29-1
SVLSSYNEQF
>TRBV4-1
ASSQEGRASGNTDTQY
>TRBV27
ASSLFSLPGSGNEQF
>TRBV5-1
ASSLGAGQGKGTEAF
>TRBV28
ASSFYRGGAF